This TCR beta chain was captured by sequencing in a study of T cell responses to AZD1222 COVID-19 vaccine. Whole-study findings and limits: Spike-specific TCR repertoires showed rising breadth and depth after two AZD1222 doses. The repertoires were collected only after the peak T cell response. Most donors were white British and more were female, and clonal diversity was possibly underestimated. Recipients of AZD1222 seropositive at baseline numbered only six or seven.

The CDR3 consists of 14 residues. The V gene lost 4 bases and the J gene lost 0 bases, with 7 bases spanning the gap. Germline V gene sequence: CDR1 KGHDR, CDR2 SFDVKD. This table comes from immunoSEQ multiplex PCR, and its TCRdb copy is limited to in-frame clones, with some not included. The sample has about 120,000 clones; around 89% are singletons. Concerning this clone itself: Its antigen is as yet unknown.

This sequence was found in an adult who received the AZD1222 COVID-19 vaccine. The chain recombines TRBV24-1 with TRBJ2-3; no clear D. Sequencing used peripheral blood, obtained 28 days after the second AZD1222 dose. As DNA, the CDR3 is TGTGCCACCAGTGAAACATCTAGCACAGATACGCAGTATTTT. Translation gives CATSETSSTDTQYF.